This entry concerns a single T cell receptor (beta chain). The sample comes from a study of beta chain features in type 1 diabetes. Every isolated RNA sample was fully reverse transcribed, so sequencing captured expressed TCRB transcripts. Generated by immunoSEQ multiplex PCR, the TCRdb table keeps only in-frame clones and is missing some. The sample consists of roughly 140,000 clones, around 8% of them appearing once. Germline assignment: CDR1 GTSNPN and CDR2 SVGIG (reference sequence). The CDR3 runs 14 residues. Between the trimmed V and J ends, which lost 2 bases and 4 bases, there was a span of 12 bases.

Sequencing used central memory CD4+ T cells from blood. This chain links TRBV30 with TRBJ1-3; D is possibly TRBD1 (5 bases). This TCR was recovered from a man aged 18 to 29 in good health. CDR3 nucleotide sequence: TGTGCCTGGAGTCCAGGGTTTTCGGGAAACACCATATATTTT. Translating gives CAWSPGFSGNTIYF.